This T cell receptor beta chain was captured by sequencing in a study of CD8 T cells in ankylosing spondylitis. Findings and caveats of the study: From matched ankylosing spondylitis synovial fluid, disease-linked clones were reportedly recovered at significantly enriched levels. Disease-linked clones displayed a CD8+ phenotype and appeared relatively rarely in peripheral blood. A motif of 7 to 9 highly homologous TCR beta variants was seen as apparently characteristic of ankylosing spondylitis blood.

To note about this clonotype: Its cognate antigen is unknown.

TCRdb reanalysed the 5' RACE reads using MiXCR and keeps one entry per CDR3 protein. Counted here are 500,000 or so distinct CDR3 sequences, about 5.2% occurring once; the ten biggest clones make up around 3.4%. The CDR3 totals 16 residues. V gave up 2 bases and J gave up 0 bases, with 14 bases separating them. Germline CDR1 and CDR2: DFQATT and SNEGSKA (reference sequence). The sample taken for sequencing was blood, either unsorted or a sorted T cell fraction (not recorded which). The sequence was collected from a male donor with ankylosing spondylitis. The chain couples TRBV20-1 to TRBJ2-1; tentative D call: TRBD2 (6 bases). The CDR3 DNA is TGCAGTGCTAGAACCGCTAGCGTGAGCTCCTACAATGAGCAGTTCTTC. It translates to CSARTASVSSYNEQFF.